This T cell receptor (beta chain) appears in the sequencing data of a study of cytomegalovirus exposure and HLA in healthy donors (dated 2017 in TCRdb). For the wider study: In an earlier analysis of 550 to 750 of the donors, 250 to 300 Gb of sequence data and just under 120 million unique TCR beta sequences from about 190 million T cells were reported. In addition to the first cohort of 666 subjects, a separate validation cohort of about 120 different subjects was used. To predict cytomegalovirus infection status, the study brought together high-throughput TCR immunosequencing, statistical association of individual TCRs with disease status, and machine learning. An early release that covered some 640 HLA-typed donors contained 300 to 350 gigabases of sequencing data and about 93 million unique TCR sequences. The later analysis used no new phenotypic data to find candidate immune exposures, relying instead on TCR beta sequences and their occurrence across donors. The study profiled the T cell repertoires of hundreds of subjects by immunosequencing and related them to cytomegalovirus serostatus. Every repertoire in the discovery cohort had been generated on one and the same sequencing platform. Typing coverage varied by locus: about 620-640 donors for A, B, C, DRB1 and DQB1; roughly 560 for DQA1; 600 to 610 for DPA1; 400 to 480 for DPB1. The study was designed to test whether signatures of past pathogen exposure could be identified by cataloging public T cell receptors. Donor age, sex, ethnicity and CMV serostatus were compiled alongside the repertoire data. In a later analysis, previously published TCR beta repertoires from 670 or so donors were re-analyzed and high-resolution HLA genotyping was added so that TCR occurrence patterns could be studied. An earlier analysis of some 500 of the donors used high-throughput TCR beta sequencing to judge whether each TCR beta V gene segment behaved as functional or pseudogenic. On average, roughly 250,000 unique TCR beta nucleotide sequences were sequenced per donor among a few hundred genotyped donors of the cohort, with approximately 18% of those sequences being non-productive. Roughly five DR-DQ haplotypes were treated as single units for association and clustering because of strong linkage in the cohort. Of the roughly 420 genotyped donors, less than 90% were placed in the genetic ancestry cluster associated with self-reported Caucasian donors. A later genetic analysis used genome-wide SNP genotypes for about 65% of the 666 donors, treating that subset as a discovery cohort. HLA typing covered class I and class II loci at four-digit resolution. Overall results and qualifications from the work: A later analysis associated 15,000 to 20,000 TCR beta sequences with specific HLA alleles at a false discovery rate of 0.05. Sequencing depth was assumed to be roughly uniform across donors in the presence/absence analyses, though that assumption may not hold. When HLA alleles, especially DR and DQ, strongly co-occurred, attributing TCR associations to individual alleles was difficult. A cluster of highly shared sequence variants was judged likely to represent a technical artifact of the sequencing pipeline. The study gave a list of 150 to 200 TCR beta chains associated with cytomegalovirus. In a later analysis, HLA-associated TCR beta chains showed more clonal expansion and lower generation probabilities than non-associated chains that were equally common. Because counts were too low, seventeen rarely observed V segments, including chromosome 9 orphons, were excluded from the earlier analysis of under 650 of the donors. In an earlier analysis of fewer than 700 of the donors, most TCR beta V segments appeared in productive rearrangements about 87% or about 30% of the time, broadly matching IMGT annotations. In a later genetic analysis, fewer N-insertions in productive TCRs were reported among donors in an Asian-associated ancestry cluster than the roughly 700-donor mean. In this cohort, only TCR beta chains were sequenced, and detectable features were limited by the absence of alpha or paired-chain data. The only immune exposure information available for the cohort was CMV serostatus. Linkage disequilibrium might explain the correlated functional status among segregating V segments, but an unknown experimental factor could not be ruled out. It was suggested by the authors that the approach could potentially be generalized to other disease states and immunological phenotypes. According to a later analysis, most CMV-associated TCR beta chains appeared to be HLA-restricted, and the HLA associations seemed to be driven largely by CMV exposure. A few of the identified cytomegalovirus-associated TCR beta chains were confirmed in vitro to be specific for cytomegalovirus antigens. The classifier was reported to diagnose cytomegalovirus status with high specificity and sensitivity in both the original and validation cohorts. In a later analysis, the rate of TCR association differed among HLA loci, with DRB1 alleles having the most associated TCRs and HLA-C alleles having the fewest. The 87-base-pair reads could not distinguish some IMGT-functional V segments, including TRBV6-2 and TRBV6-3, so those segments were excluded. A further reported finding was that TCR beta sequences accurately predicted the HLA-A and HLA-B alleles for most subjects in the first cohort. A later analysis reported that several top co-occurrence clusters appeared linked to parvovirus B19, influenza, CMV and Epstein-Barr virus. A later genetic analysis associated a missense DCLRE1C variant with V-gene and J-gene trimming of TCR beta chains, and an independent cohort replicated the association. Most TCR sequences were observed very rarely across donors, whereas some public TCRs were present in many individuals. Because some donors lacked HLA typing at each locus, the association tests relied only on the typed subset.

The receptor library was made with the immunoSEQ multiplex PCR assay. The multiplex PCR relied on a mix of 60 forward primers for TCR Vbeta segments and 13 reverse primers for TCR Jbeta segments. The CDR3 region of rearranged TCR beta genes was amplified from genomic DNA with a multiplex PCR assay. On the Illumina HiSeq System, the amplified TCR beta libraries were sequenced as 87-base-pair reads. The paper's data handling went like this. A later analysis counted about 80 million unique TCR beta chains across the 550 to 700 repertoires, and some 11 million of these chains were shared by at least two donors. A nearest-neighbor algorithm error-corrected the raw reads and collapsed the reads into unique sequences, merging closely related sequences to remove PCR and sequencing errors. CDR3 sequences were aligned to IMGT reference sequences to assign V, D and J gene segments. Each retained sequence needed at least a six-nucleotide match to both a V gene segment and a J gene segment. A rearrangement counted as productive if the CDR3 had no stop codons and remained in frame with V and J, and every other rearrangement counted as non-productive. Following IMGT convention, CDR3 was defined as the stretch from the second conserved V-encoded cysteine up to the conserved J-encoded phenylalanine. The earlier analysis of 500 to 750 of the donors excluded any sequence lacking an unambiguous match to a single V gene segment. In an earlier analysis of 450 to 750 of the donors, a V segment was called functional when productive rearrangements were above 56.7%, and segregating when the standard deviation between donors exceeded 5%. To diagnose cytomegalovirus status from the catalog of TCR beta chain sequences, a statistical classification framework was built. In a later analysis, TCR nucleotide sequences were compared against IMGT/GENE-DB human TR gene sequences so that V and J genes could be assigned. In a later analysis, CDR3 sequences and most-parsimonious VDJ recombination scenarios were assigned using the TCRdist pipeline. In a later analysis, each TCR beta chain was defined by its CDR3 amino acid sequence together with its V-gene family, and reads lacking a unique V-gene family were excluded. In a later analysis, 450 to 600 highly shared, low-generation-probability nucleotide sequences were removed to address suspected cross-contamination and a sequencing artifact. A later analysis calculated a clonal expansion index for each public chain from normalized within-repertoire ranks of inferred template counts. Generation probabilities in a later analysis came from a VDJ recombination model fitted to out-of-frame rearrangements, and those results were checked against IGoR. In a later analysis, hypergeometric tests were used to score TCR-TCR, TCR-HLA and TCR-CMV co-occurrence, with a repertoire-size bias correction applied to TCR pairs. To estimate false discovery rates, a later analysis permuted the HLA or CMV assignments 20 times. In a later analysis, co-occurring TCRs were grouped using DBSCAN, with TCRdist sequence similarity added in when clustering inside HLA-allele-positive subsets. Repertoires with fewer than 30,000 or more than 120,000 public chains were left out of co-occurrence clustering, as were several repertoires with anomalous nucleotide sharing. TCRdb mirrors the immuneACCESS table, restricted to in-frame sequences. Some clones are absent from its copies; in checked studies, under half trace to an unresolved V gene, and the reason for the others is unknown. V, J and clone size are taken as reported in that table, and D and trimming were inferred from the DNA itself. In all, the sample holds about 88,000 clones, and roughly 71% of those were seen once. More than 15% of the sample goes to the ten largest clones.

According to the germline V gene, CDR1 reads MDHEN and CDR2 reads SYDVKM. Spanning cysteine to phenylalanine, the CDR3 consists of 14 amino acids. The retained sequence is limited to the CDR3, 42 bases, with the frame set at the first base. V loses 6 bases, J loses 4 bases, and the germline ends lie 13 bases apart. In total, roughly 670 healthy bone marrow donors made up the cohort. All cohort members were sampled while nominally healthy, although unrecorded immune exposures were likely present. The donor tested CMV seropositive, placing the donor among the 289 seropositive members of the cohort. A peripheral blood sample was provided by each donor, and peripheral blood mononuclear cells were used for TCR beta sequencing. The Qiagen DNeasy Blood Extraction Kit was used to extract genomic DNA from the blood cell samples. Of note for this clone: The target of this receptor is not known. No much larger clone exists at a distance of one base, and base qualities are not known.

The sequenced sample consisted of PBMCs. This receptor was identified in a woman between 18 and 30 years old in good health and CMV-seropositive. Rearrangement joined TRBV28 to TRBJ1-5, with TRBD1 as a weak D call on 6 bases. In nucleotides, the sequence is TGTGCCAGCAGATCACCGGGACAAAATCAGCCCCAGCATTTT. It specifies CASRSPGQNQPQHF.